A selection of T cell receptor beta chains follows, all from one sample in a study of CD8 T cells in ankylosing spondylitis. In TCRdb, the 5' RACE reads were re-called with MiXCR into one record per CDR3 protein. The sample holds under 250,000 distinct CDR3 sequences; 32% are singletons and the top ten take roughly 4.2%. The sample consisted of blood, either unsorted or a sorted T cell fraction (not recorded which). Source of these receptors: a male donor with ankylosing spondylitis or in good health (not recorded which). Both conserved end residues are trimmed from each CDR3.

j_gene: TRBJ2-1
v_gene: TRBV20-1
CDR3aa: SARSGGAPNEQF

j_gene: TRBJ2-5
v_gene: TRBV5-6
CDR3aa: ASSKRQLQETQY

j_gene: TRBJ2-7
v_gene: TRBV15
CDR3aa: ATSNQYEQY

j_gene: TRBJ1-6
v_gene: TRBV20-1
CDR3aa: SARGNRALSSYNSPLH

j_gene: TRBJ2-1
v_gene: TRBV2
CDR3aa: ASSTDRSYEQF

j_gene: TRBJ2-7
v_gene: TRBV7-6
CDR3aa: ASSLMGQGGEQY

j_gene: TRBJ2-7
v_gene: TRBV30
CDR3aa: AWSGTSGVYEQY

j_gene: TRBJ1-4
v_gene: TRBV12-3/TRBV12-4
CDR3aa: ASRYLPGAGNEKLF

j_gene: TRBJ1-3
v_gene: TRBV12-3/TRBV12-4
CDR3aa: ASSPRTGLNTIY

j_gene: TRBJ2-1
v_gene: TRBV15
CDR3aa: ATSRGRDYAGNEQF

j_gene: TRBJ2-1
v_gene: TRBV7-9
CDR3aa: ASSQSLRGKGYNEQF

j_gene: TRBJ2-7
v_gene: TRBV10-3
CDR3aa: AISATPGQGYEQY

j_gene: TRBJ2-5
v_gene: TRBV4-1
CDR3aa: ASSKSTSGTGETQY

j_gene: TRBJ2-7
v_gene: TRBV12-3/TRBV12-4
CDR3aa: ASSLSFMGEQY

j_gene: TRBJ2-3
v_gene: TRBV10-3
CDR3aa: AISEPGHSTDTQY

j_gene: TRBJ1-5
v_gene: TRBV27
CDR3aa: ASSLNRASNQPQH

j_gene: TRBJ1-1
v_gene: TRBV20-1
CDR3aa: SAFRDAGEAF

j_gene: TRBJ2-7
v_gene: TRBV7-7
CDR3aa: ASSLQPQGYEQY

j_gene: TRBJ1-2
v_gene: TRBV9
CDR3aa: ASSAIPTYGYT

j_gene: TRBJ1-5
v_gene: TRBV20-1
CDR3aa: SARDVGTGYNQPQH

j_gene: TRBJ2-5
v_gene: TRBV20-1
CDR3aa: RPTGTSRWETQY

j_gene: TRBJ1-1
v_gene: TRBV12-3/TRBV12-4
CDR3aa: ASSLFVGGENTEAF

j_gene: TRBJ2-3
v_gene: TRBV20-1
CDR3aa: SAPLPTLRNTDTQY

j_gene: TRBJ2-3
v_gene: TRBV30
CDR3aa: AWSDLGGGPRDTQY

j_gene: TRBJ1-5
v_gene: TRBV20-1
CDR3aa: SARPGVGQPQH

j_gene: TRBJ2-5
v_gene: TRBV15
CDR3aa: ATSREVKGYQETQY

j_gene: TRBJ1-1
v_gene: TRBV29-1
CDR3aa: SVDPGTGRSAF

j_gene: TRBJ1-2
v_gene: TRBV27
CDR3aa: ASSTGGRGYT

j_gene: TRBJ2-5
v_gene: TRBV20-1
CDR3aa: SARGGLAEETQY

j_gene: TRBJ1-1
v_gene: TRBV12-3/TRBV12-4
CDR3aa: ASRWLQGGTEAF

j_gene: TRBJ2-7
v_gene: TRBV10-3
CDR3aa: AISAAGGDDEQY

j_gene: TRBJ2-1
v_gene: TRBV5-1
CDR3aa: ASSFRGATYNEQF

j_gene: TRBJ2-7
v_gene: TRBV28
CDR3aa: ASSWSASLTAEQY

j_gene: TRBJ1-2
v_gene: TRBV20-1
CDR3aa: SARVRDRGYYGYT

j_gene: TRBJ2-2
v_gene: TRBV5-1
CDR3aa: ASSATSSPNTGELF

j_gene: TRBJ2-1
v_gene: TRBV10-2
CDR3aa: ASSESGGRYNEQF

j_gene: TRBJ2-7
v_gene: TRBV10-3
CDR3aa: AIRAPSDRGGGTSNSYEQY

j_gene: TRBJ2-1
v_gene: TRBV20-1
CDR3aa: SASLDNNNEQF

j_gene: TRBJ2-7
v_gene: TRBV29-1
CDR3aa: SAEGSSYEQY

j_gene: TRBJ2-7
v_gene: TRBV27
CDR3aa: ASGTYPSYEQY

j_gene: TRBJ2-3
v_gene: TRBV15
CDR3aa: ATSRDSTVDTQY

j_gene: TRBJ2-1
v_gene: TRBV5-6
CDR3aa: ASSLEFRMSYNEQF

j_gene: TRBJ2-2
v_gene: TRBV12-3/TRBV12-4
CDR3aa: ASRTPVGQGNTGELF

j_gene: TRBJ2-7
v_gene: TRBV20-1
CDR3aa: SARSRSSYEQY

j_gene: TRBJ2-3
v_gene: TRBV7-9
CDR3aa: ASSSGQGILNTQY

j_gene: TRBJ1-4
v_gene: TRBV6-5
CDR3aa: ASSYSGIRNPTNEKLF

j_gene: TRBJ1-1
v_gene: TRBV10-3
CDR3aa: AIADSGRASAEAF

j_gene: TRBJ2-1
v_gene: TRBV27
CDR3aa: ASAEGSSYNEQF

j_gene: TRBJ2-5
v_gene: TRBV7-3
CDR3aa: ASSSPGLAGVGGETQY

j_gene: TRBJ2-6
v_gene: TRBV6-5
CDR3aa: ASSLQFSGANVLT

j_gene: TRBJ2-3
v_gene: TRBV7-2
CDR3aa: ASSANQRIGTDTQY